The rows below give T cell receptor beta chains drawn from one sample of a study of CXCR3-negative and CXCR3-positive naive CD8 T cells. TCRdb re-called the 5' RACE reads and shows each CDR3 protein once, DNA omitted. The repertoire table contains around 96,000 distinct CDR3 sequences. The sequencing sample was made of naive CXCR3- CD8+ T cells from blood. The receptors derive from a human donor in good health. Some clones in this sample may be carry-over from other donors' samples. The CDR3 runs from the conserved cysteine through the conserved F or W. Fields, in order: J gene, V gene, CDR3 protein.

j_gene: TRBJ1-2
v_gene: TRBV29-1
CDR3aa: CSVEAVATGRYGYTF

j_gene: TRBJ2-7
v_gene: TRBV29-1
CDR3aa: CSVLVLGYEQYF

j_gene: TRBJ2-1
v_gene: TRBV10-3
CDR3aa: CAISEVTASSYNEQLF

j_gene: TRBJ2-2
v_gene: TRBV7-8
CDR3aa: CASTTAADGNTGELFF

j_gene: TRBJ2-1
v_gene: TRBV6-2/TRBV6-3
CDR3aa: CASSETPGQGYNEQFF

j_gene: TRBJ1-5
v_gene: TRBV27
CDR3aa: CASSSLGSQPQHF

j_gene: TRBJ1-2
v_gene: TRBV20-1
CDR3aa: CSARDRDSNYGYTF

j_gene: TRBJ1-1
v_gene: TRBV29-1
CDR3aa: CSVRQGWNTEAFF

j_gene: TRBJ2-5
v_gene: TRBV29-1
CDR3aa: CSFFGTTIETQYF

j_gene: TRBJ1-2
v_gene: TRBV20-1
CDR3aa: CSAPGQGPVNYGYTF

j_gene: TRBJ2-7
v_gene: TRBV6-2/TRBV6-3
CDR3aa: CASSPRPGQGYEQYF

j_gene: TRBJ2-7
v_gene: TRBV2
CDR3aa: CASSEQHEQYF

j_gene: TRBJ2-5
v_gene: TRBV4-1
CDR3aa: CASSQDGTSPETQYF

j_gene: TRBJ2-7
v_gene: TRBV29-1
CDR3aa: CSVDLGHPAEQYF

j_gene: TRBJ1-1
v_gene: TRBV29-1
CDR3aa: CSVTTGLTSEAFF

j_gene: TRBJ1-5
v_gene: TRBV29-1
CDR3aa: CSVMGSGLNQPQHF

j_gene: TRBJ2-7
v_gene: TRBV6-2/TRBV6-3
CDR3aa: CASGQISYEQYF

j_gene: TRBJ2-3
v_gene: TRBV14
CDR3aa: CASSQDVTSLIADTQYF

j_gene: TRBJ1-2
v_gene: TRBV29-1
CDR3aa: CSVEKTGEGVYGYTF

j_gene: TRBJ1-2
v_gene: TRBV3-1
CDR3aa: CASSQGDWGYTF

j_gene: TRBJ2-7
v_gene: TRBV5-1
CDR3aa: CASSTLNGEQYF

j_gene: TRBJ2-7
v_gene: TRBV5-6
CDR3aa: CASTPTGGSYEQYF

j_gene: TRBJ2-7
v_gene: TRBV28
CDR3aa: CASSISEEQYF

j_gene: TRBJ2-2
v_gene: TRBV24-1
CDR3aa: CATSEGDRDTGELFF

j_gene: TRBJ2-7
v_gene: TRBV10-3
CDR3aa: CAIATDNSYEQYF

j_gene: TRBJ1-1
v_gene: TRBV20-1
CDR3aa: CSALREGNTEAFF

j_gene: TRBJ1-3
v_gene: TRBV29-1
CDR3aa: CSVEGTSSSGNTIYF

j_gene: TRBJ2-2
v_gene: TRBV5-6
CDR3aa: CASSFASYTGELFF

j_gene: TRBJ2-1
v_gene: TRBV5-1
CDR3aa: CASSLPAGDYNEQFF

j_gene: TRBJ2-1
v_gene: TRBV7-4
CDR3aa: CASSLGASYNEQFF

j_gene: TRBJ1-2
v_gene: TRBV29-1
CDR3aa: CSAPRDNNYGYTF

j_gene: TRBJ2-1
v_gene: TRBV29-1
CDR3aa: CSVEAPLEDEQFF

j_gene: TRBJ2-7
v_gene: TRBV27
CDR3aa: CASSLSYGGGTYEQYF

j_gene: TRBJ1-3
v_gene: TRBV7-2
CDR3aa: CASSAAEYSGNTIYF

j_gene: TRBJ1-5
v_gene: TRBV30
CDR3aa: CAWSAGQGGQPQHF

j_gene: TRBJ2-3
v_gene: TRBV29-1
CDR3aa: CSVEQGGADTQYF

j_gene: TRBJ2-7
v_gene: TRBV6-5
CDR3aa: CASSFRQYYEQYF

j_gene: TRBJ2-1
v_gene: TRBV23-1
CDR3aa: CASSQTLAWDEQFF

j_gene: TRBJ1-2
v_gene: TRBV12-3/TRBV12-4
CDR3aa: CASSLWGFYDYGYTF

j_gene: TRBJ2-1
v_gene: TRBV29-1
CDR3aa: CSVEVRESSYNEQFF